This passage covers 16 T cell receptor beta chains from one sample sequenced in a study of technical replicates of blood from several donors. Some clones are missing from TCRdb's copy, which holds only in-frame ones; the method was immunoSEQ multiplex PCR. The table shows around 100,000 clones, with 85% to 95% occurring only once. Sample: T cells isolated from PBMCs. The receptors shown here come from a human donor in good health.

This sequence joins TRBV2 and TRBJ1-2; maybe TRBD1 (5 bases). The length of the CDR3 is 13 residues. The germline CDR1 and CDR2 sequences are SNHLY and FYNNEI. The V end was cut by 4 bases, the J end by 6 bases, with 12 bases between. CDR3 sequence: CASSVDSPDGYTF. DNA for the CDR3: TGTGCCAGCAGTGTTGACAGTCCTGATGGCTACACCTTC.

The V gene is TRBV7-9, the J gene TRBJ2-7; the match to TRBD1 covers 7 bases. This CDR3 region has 14 residues. Germline assignment: CDR1 SEHNR and CDR2 FQNEAQ (reference sequence). V lost 1 base, J lost 3 bases, and 3 bases stayed unmatched. This CDR3 reads CASSLEWDSYEQYF. The CDR3 nucleotides read TGTGCCAGCAGCTTAGAATGGGACAGCTACGAGCAGTACTTC.

The chain recombines TRBV28 with TRBJ2-7, with 7 bases lining up with TRBD1. CDR3 length: 17 amino acids. Germline loops: CDR1 MDHEN, CDR2 SYDVKM. Trimming cost V 3 bases and J 3 bases; bases outside gene matches: 14. CDR3 nucleotides: TGTGCCAGCAGTTTTGACCCCTGGACAGGAGATTACTACGAGCAGTACTTC. Residues: CASSFDPWTGDYYEQYF.

The gene calls are TRBV30 and TRBJ1-5; 8 nucleotides align to TRBD1. The CDR3 loop spans 14 amino acids. V lost 1 base, J lost 6 bases, and 5 bases stayed unmatched. Germline lookup yields CDR1 GTSNPN and CDR2 SVGIG (reference sequence). The CDR3 sequence is CAWSGGQEGQPQHF. CDR3 sequence (DNA): TGTGCCTGGAGTGGGGGACAGGAGGGTCAGCCCCAGCATTTT.

The chain is built from TRBV27 and TRBJ2-6; 7 nucleotides line up with TRBD1. Germline trimming cut 5 bases from V and 2 bases from J; bases unmatched to any gene: 3. CDR1 is MNHEY, CDR2 SMNVEV, per germline (reference sequence). This CDR3 is built from 15 residues. The CDR3 sequence is CASSITGAGANVLTF. The CDR3, as DNA: TGTGCCAGCAGTATAACAGGGGCTGGGGCCAACGTCCTGACTTTC.

The J gene is TRBJ2-1, the V gene TRBV5-1, with D possibly matching TRBD2 (6 bases). The CDR3 loop spans 19 amino acids. Trimming pared 0 bases from V and 0 bases from J, leaving 19 bases between. Germline V gene data show CDR1 as SGHRS and CDR2 as YFSETQ. The CDR3 DNA reads TGCGCCAGCAGCTTGGCCGGGGGTGCCCGTGGCACCTCCTACAATGAGCAGTTCTTC. It translates to CASSLAGGARGTSYNEQFF.

In DNA, the CDR3 is TGTGCCAGCAGCTGGGACCCCGGGACTAGCGGTACAGATACGCAGTATTTT. This encodes CASSWDPGTSGTDTQYF. The chain combines TRBV7-8 with TRBJ2-3, with 11 positions matching TRBD2. Looked up from germline, CDR1 is SGHVS and CDR2 is FQNEAQ. This CDR3 spans 17 amino acids. The trim removed 4 bases at V and 3 bases at J, leaving 9 bases unmatched.

The chain employs TRBV19 and TRBJ1-4; D might be TRBD1 (6 bases). Trimming removed 3 bases from V and 6 bases from J, with 11 bases in between. The CDR3 contains 14 residues. Per the germline V gene, CDR1 is LNHDA and CDR2 is SQIVND (reference sequence). The CDR3 region is CASSMPWTDEKLFF. The CDR3 DNA follows: TGTGCCAGTAGTATGCCCTGGACAGATGAAAAACTGTTTTTT.

The rearrangement joins TRBV7-2 to TRBJ2-3, with D unresolved. Trimming stripped 0 bases from V and 5 bases from J, with 9 bases between. Germline V CDR1 and CDR2: SGHTA, FQGNSA. The CDR3 consists of 14 residues. The chain's CDR3 is CASSLALVRDTQYF. The CDR3 bases are TGTGCCAGCAGCTTAGCCCTAGTTAGAGATACGCAGTATTTT.

The V and J genes are TRBV13 and TRBJ2-3; no reliable D call. CDR1 and CDR2 (germline): PRHDT, FYEKMQ (reference sequence). The V end was cut by 0 bases, the J end by 4 bases, with 8 bases between. The CDR3 is made up of 14 amino acids. The chain's CDR3 is CASSLGIAADTQYF. As DNA, the CDR3 is TGTGCCAGCAGCTTAGGCATAGCAGCAGATACGCAGTATTTT.

CDR3 nucleotide sequence: TGTGCCAGCAGCTTAGAGCCCCTTTCGGGGTCGAACACCGGGGAGCTGTTTTTT. This translates into CASSLEPLSGSNTGELFF. V usage is TRBV11-2 and J usage is TRBJ2-2; D possibly corresponds to TRBD2 (5 bases). Germline V gene lookup returns CDR1 SGHAT and CDR2 FQNNGV. The CDR3 totals 18 residues. V shed 0 bases and J shed 0 bases, with 14 bases lying between them.

This chain joins TRBV29-1 and TRBJ2-1; D is possibly TRBD1 (6 bases). The V end lost 5 bases, the J end lost 4 bases, and 21 bases lay between the germline ends. Germline-derived CDR1 and CDR2 are SQVTM and ANQGSEA. The CDR3 has 16 residues. DNA for the CDR3: TGCAGCGTTAAGGCGACTCAGGGGCGCGTATACAATGAGCAGTTCTTC. It encodes CSVKATQGRVYNEQFF.

This chain connects TRBV9 to TRBJ2-1, with a possible D match to TRBD2 (6 bases). Trimming left V 4 bases short and J 3 bases short, with 14 bases between. The CDR3 is made up of 15 amino acids. Germline V gives CDR1 SGDLS, CDR2 YYNGEE. The CDR3 DNA sequence: TGTGCCAGCAGCCCTGAGGGGCGGGACTACAATGAGCAGTTCTTC. As protein: CASSPEGRDYNEQFF.

The chain employs TRBV5-1 and TRBJ1-4; 9 bases match TRBD1. The CDR3 loop spans 15 amino acids. Germline CDR1 and CDR2: SGHRS and YFSETQ. J lost 1 base, V lost 4 bases, and 2 bases had no gene match. CDR3 nucleotides: TGCGCCAGCAGCCCGGGACAGGGAACTAATGAAAAACTGTTTTTT. Protein: CASSPGQGTNEKLFF.

The J gene is TRBJ2-7, the V gene TRBV19; D uncertain. The CDR3 has 14 residues. From germline, CDR1 is LNHDA and CDR2 SQIVND (reference sequence). Trimming stripped 1 base from V and 0 bases from J, with 7 bases between. CDR3 residues: CASSIGESSYEQYF. In DNA form, the CDR3 reads TGTGCCAGTAGTATAGGCGAGAGCTCCTACGAGCAGTACTTC.

This clone appeared once. The V and J genes are TRBV11-3 and TRBJ2-3, with TRBD1 matching 9 bases. Germline V gene data show CDR1 as SGHNT and CDR2 as YENEEA. Germline trimming cut 4 bases from V and 2 bases from J; bases unmatched to any gene: 7. CDR3 size: 16 residues. CDR3 coding DNA: TGTGCCAGCAGCTCGGGACAGGGAAAAGACACAGATACGCAGTATTTT. Amino acid sequence: CASSSGQGKDTDTQYF.